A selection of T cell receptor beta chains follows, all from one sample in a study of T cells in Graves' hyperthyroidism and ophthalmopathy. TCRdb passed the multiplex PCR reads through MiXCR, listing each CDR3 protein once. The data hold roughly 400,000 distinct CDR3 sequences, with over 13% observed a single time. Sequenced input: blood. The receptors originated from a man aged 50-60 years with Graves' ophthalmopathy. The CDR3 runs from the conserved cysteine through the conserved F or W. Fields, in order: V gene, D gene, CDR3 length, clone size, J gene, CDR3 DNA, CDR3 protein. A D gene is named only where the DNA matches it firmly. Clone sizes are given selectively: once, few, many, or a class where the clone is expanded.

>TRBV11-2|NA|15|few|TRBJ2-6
TGTGCCAGCAGCTTAGGCAGCTCTGGGGCCAACGTCCTGACTTTC
CASSLGSSGANVLTF
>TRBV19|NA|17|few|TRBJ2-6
TGTGCCAGTAGTTCCGACGAACTCCGACCTGGGGCCAACGTCCTGACTTTC
CASSSDELRPGANVLTF
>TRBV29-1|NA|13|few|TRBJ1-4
TGCAGTGGAGGAGAAGGGTCTAATGAAAAACTGTTTTTT
CSGGEGSNEKLFF
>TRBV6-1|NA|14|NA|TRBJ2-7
TGTGCCAGCAGACGATCCCGGGCTGGGTACGAGCAGTACTTC
CASRRSRAGYEQYF
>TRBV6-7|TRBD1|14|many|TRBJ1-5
TGTGCCAGCAGAAGGGACAGGGCCCCACAGCCCCAGCATTTT
CASRRDRAPQPQHF
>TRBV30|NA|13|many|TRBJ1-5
TGTGCCTGGAGTGACGGTAGCAATCAGCCCCAGCATTTT
CAWSDGSNQPQHF
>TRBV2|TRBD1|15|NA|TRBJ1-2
TGTGCCAGCAGGAAGGGGGACAGCACCCTCTATGGCTACACCTTC
CASRKGDSTLYGYTF
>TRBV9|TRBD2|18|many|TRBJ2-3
TGTGCCAGCAGCGTAGCTTTGGCTAGCGGGAGTGACACAGATACGCAGTATTTT
CASSVALASGSDTDTQYF
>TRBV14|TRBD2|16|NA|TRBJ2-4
TGTGCCAGCAGCTCCCAGCGGGGCCTAGCCAAAAACATTCAGTACTTC
CASSSQRGLAKNIQYF
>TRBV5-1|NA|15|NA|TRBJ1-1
TGCGCCAGCAGCTTGGACGACACCCACAACACTGAAGCTTTCTTT
CASSLDDTHNTEAFF
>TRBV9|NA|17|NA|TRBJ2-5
TGTGCCAGCAGCCCTGGACAGATGGGTTGGGACCAAGAGACCCAGTACTTC
CASSPGQMGWDQETQYF
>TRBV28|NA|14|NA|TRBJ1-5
TGTGCCAGCAGTTTGGGGGCACAGAATCAGCCCCAGCATTTT
CASSLGAQNQPQHF
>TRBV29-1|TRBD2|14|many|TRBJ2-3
TGCAGCGTAGTAGCGGGAGGGCCCCCAGATACGCAGTATTTT
CSVVAGGPPDTQYF
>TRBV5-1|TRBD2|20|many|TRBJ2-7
TGCGCCAGCAGCTCCCGGCCCGGGACTAGCGGGAGGGAGAACTCCTACGAGCAGTACTTC
CASSSRPGTSGRENSYEQYF
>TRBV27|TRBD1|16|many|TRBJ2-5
TGTGCCAGCAGTTTATGGCCCGCGGGTCAGGGGGTGACCCAGTACTTC
CASSLWPAGQGVTQYF
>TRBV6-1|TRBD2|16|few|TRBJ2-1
TGTGCCAGCAGTGAAGAACTAGCGGGAGCCTACAATGAGCAGTTCTTC
CASSEELAGAYNEQFF
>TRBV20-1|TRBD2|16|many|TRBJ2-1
TGCAGTGCTAGGGGGAGGGAGGCAACCTCCTACAATGAGCAGTTCTTC
CSARGREATSYNEQFF
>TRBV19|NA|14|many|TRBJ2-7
TGTGCCAGTAGTCTGACTACTATATCCTACGAGCAGTACTTC
CASSLTTISYEQYF
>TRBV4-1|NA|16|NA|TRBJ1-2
TGCGCCAGCAGCCAAGAGGTTTGGGCGCGCAACTATGGCTACACCTTC
CASSQEVWARNYGYTF
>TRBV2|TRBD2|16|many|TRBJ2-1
TGTGCCAGCAAAGAGGTAGCGGGAGTTTTCTACAATGAGCAGTTCTTC
CASKEVAGVFYNEQFF
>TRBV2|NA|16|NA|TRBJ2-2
TGTGCCAGCAGTGAACTGGGGGTAATGAACACCGGGGAGCTGTTTTTT
CASSELGVMNTGELFF
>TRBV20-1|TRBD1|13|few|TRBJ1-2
TGCAGTGCTAGCCAGGGGGGAAATTATGGCTACACCTTC
CSASQGGNYGYTF
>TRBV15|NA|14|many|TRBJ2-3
TGTGCCACCAGCAGAGTCACTAGCACAGATACGCAGTATTTT
CATSRVTSTDTQYF
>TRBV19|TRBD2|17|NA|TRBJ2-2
TGTGCCAGTAGTATCGGCGGAGCGGGGCAGAACACCGGGGAGCTGTTTTTT
CASSIGGAGQNTGELFF
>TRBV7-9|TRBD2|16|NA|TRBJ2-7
TGTGCCAGCAGCGCGCCGGTTAGCGGGAGTCCTCCCGAGCAGTACTTC
CASSAPVSGSPPEQYF
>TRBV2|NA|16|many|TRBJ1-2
TGTGCCAGCAGTGAAGAGACAGCTCCCCTTATGTGGGGCTACACCTTC
CASSEETAPLMWGYTF
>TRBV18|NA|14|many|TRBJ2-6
TGTGCCAGCTCACCGTCCTCTGGGGCCAACGTCCTGACTTTC
CASSPSSGANVLTF
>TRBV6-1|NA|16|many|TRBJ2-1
TGTGCCAGCAGTGAAGCGGTCGCTAGCTGGGACAATGAGCAGTTCTTC
CASSEAVASWDNEQFF
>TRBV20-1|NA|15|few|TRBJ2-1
TGCAGTGCCGAGAGGGAGGTCAGCTCCTACAATGAGCAGTTCTTC
CSAEREVSSYNEQFF
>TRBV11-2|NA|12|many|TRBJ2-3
TGTGCCAGCAGCTTCGCAGCTAATACGCAGTATTTT
CASSFAANTQYF
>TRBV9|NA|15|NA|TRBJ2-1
TGTGCCAGCAGCGTATGGGAGACTCAGGACAATGAGCAGTTCTTC
CASSVWETQDNEQFF
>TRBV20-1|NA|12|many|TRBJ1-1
TGCAGTGCTAGCCCTGACACCACTGAAGCTTTCTTT
CSASPDTTEAFF
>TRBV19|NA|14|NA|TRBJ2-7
TGTGCCAGTAGTATAAGTAGGACGGTATACGAGCAGTACTTC
CASSISRTVYEQYF
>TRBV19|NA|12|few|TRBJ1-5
TGTGCCAGTAGTATGATCTATCAGCCCCAGCATTTT
CASSMIYQPQHF
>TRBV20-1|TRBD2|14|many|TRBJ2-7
TGCAGTGCTGGGGTTAGCGGGAGTATCCACGAGCAGTACTTC
CSAGVSGSIHEQYF
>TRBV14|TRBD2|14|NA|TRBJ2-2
TGTGCCAGCAGCTCCGGACTAGTCACCGGGGAGCTGTTTTTT
CASSSGLVTGELFF
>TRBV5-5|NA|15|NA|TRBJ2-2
TGTGCCAGCAGCTTCTTTCAGGGGAGCGCCGGGGAGCTGTTTTTT
CASSFFQGSAGELFF
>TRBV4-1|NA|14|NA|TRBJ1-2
TGCGCCAGCAGCCAAGTCGGGCAGGGCCGAGGCTACACCTTC
CASSQVGQGRGYTF
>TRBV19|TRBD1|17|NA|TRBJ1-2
TGTGCCAGTAACCCCTATGCCAGTGACAGGGCGAACTATGGCTACACCTTC
CASNPYASDRANYGYTF
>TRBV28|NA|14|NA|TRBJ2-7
TGTGCCAGCACCTTTGAGGAGGGGACCTACGAGCAGTACTTC
CASTFEEGTYEQYF
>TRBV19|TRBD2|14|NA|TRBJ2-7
TGTGCCAGTAGTATCGGACTAGCTTCCTACGAGCAGTACTTC
CASSIGLASYEQYF
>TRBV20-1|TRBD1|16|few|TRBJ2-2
TGCAGTGCTCCCTTTTTGGGGACAGGCGGAACCGGGGAGCTGTTTTTT
CSAPFLGTGGTGELFF
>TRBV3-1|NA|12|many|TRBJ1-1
TGTGCCAGCAGCCCGGGGCCCACTGAAGCTTTCTTT
CASSPGPTEAFF
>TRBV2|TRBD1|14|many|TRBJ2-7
TGTGCCAGTTCGACTCGGCAGGGGGAATCCGAGCAGTACTTC
CASSTRQGESEQYF
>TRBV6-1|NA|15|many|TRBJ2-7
TGTGCCACCAGGGACGTGGGAGGCAGCTCCTACGAGCAGTACTTC
CATRDVGGSSYEQYF
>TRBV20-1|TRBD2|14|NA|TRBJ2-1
TGCAGTGCTAGAGATTTCGGACTGGGAGGGACCCAGTTCTTC
CSARDFGLGGTQFF
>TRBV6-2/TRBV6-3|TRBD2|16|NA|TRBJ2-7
TGTGCCGGCAAGAGCAGAACGGGACTAGAAGCGAATGAGCAGTACTTC
CAGKSRTGLEANEQYF
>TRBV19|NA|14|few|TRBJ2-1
TGTGCCAGTAGTCGGTTAGGTGAAATCCATGAGCAGTTCTTC
CASSRLGEIHEQFF
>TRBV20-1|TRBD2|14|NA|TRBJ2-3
TGCAGTGCTAGGGGTAGCGGGAGCACAAATACGCAGTATTTT
CSARGSGSTNTQYF
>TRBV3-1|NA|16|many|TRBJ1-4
TGTGCCAGCAGCCACCCCCTCGGGGGCACTAATGAAAAACTGTTTTTT
CASSHPLGGTNEKLFF
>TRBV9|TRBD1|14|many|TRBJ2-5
TGTGCCAGCAGCAAGACAGGGGACCAAGAGACCCAGTACTTC
CASSKTGDQETQYF